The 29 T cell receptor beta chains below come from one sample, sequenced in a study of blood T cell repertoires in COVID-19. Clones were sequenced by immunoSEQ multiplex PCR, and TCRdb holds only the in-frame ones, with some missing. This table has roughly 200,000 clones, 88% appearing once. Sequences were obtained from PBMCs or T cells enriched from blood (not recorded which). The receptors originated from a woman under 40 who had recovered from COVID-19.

Written as DNA, the CDR3 is TGCAGCGTTGCGACGGGGGATGGCTACACCTTC. Translation: CSVATGDGYTF. The chain joins TRBV29-1 to TRBJ1-2, with D tentatively TRBD1 (5 bases). The CDR3 loop spans 11 amino acids. The V end lost 4 bases, the J end lost 6 bases, and 9 bases lay between the germline ends. Germline loops: CDR1 SQVTM, CDR2 ANQGSEA.

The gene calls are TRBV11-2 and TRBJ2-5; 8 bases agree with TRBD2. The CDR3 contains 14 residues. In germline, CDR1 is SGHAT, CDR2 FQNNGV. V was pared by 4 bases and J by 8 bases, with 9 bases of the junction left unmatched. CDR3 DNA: TGTGCCAGCAGCTCCCCCCGGAGCGGGGGAACCCAGTACTTC. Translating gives CASSSPRSGGTQYF.

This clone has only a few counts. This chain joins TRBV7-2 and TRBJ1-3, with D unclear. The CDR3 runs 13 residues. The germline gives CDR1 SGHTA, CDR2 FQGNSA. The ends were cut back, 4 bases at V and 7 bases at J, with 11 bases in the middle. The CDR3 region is CASSSGAGNTIYF. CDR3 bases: TGTGCCAGCAGCTCCGGCGCGGGGAACACCATATATTTT. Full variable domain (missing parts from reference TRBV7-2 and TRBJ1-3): GAGVSQSPSNKVTEKGKDVELRCDPISGHTALYWYRQSLGQGLEFLIYFQGNSAPDKSGLPSDRFSAERTGGSVSTLTIQRTQQEDSAVYLCASSSGAGNTIYFGEGSWLTVV.

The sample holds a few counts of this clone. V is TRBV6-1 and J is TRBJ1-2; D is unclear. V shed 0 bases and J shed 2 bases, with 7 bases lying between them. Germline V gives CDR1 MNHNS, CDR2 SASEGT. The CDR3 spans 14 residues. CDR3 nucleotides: TGTGCCAGCAGTGAAGCAAGTCAGAACTATGGCTACACCTTC. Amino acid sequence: CASSEASQNYGYTF.

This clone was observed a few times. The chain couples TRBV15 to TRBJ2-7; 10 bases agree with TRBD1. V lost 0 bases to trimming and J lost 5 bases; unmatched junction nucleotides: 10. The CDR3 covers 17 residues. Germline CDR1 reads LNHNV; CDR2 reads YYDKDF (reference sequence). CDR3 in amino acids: CATSREAPGQGFNEQYF. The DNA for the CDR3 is TGTGCCACCAGCAGAGAAGCCCCGGGACAGGGGTTCAACGAGCAGTACTTC.

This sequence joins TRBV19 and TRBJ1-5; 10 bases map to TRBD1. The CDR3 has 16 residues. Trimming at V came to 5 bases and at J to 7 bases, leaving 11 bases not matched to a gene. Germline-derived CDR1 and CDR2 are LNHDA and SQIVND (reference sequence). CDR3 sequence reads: CASSPRTGTGDQPQHF. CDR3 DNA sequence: TGTGCCAGTAGTCCGCGAACCGGGACAGGGGACCAGCCCCAGCATTTT. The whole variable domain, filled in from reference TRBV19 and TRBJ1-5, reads DGGITQSPKYLFRKEGQNVTLSCEQNLNHDAMYWYRQDPGQGLRLIYYSQIVNDFQKGDIAEGYSVSREKKESFPLTVTSAQKNPTAFYLCASSPRTGTGDQPQHFGDGTRLSIL.

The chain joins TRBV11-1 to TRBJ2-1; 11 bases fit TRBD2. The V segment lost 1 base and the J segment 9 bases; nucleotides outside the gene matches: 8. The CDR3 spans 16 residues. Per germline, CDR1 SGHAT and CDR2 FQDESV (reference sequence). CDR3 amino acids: CASSLGIAGGQGEQFF. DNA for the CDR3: TGTGCCAGCAGCTTAGGGATAGCGGGGGGGCAGGGTGAGCAGTTCTTC.

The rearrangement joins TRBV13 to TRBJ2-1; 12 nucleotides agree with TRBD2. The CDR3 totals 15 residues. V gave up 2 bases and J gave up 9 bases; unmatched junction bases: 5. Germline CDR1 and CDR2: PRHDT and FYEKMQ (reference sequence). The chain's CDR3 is CASSLPLAGGREQFF. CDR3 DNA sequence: TGTGCCAGCAGCTTACCCCTAGCGGGGGGGCGTGAGCAGTTCTTC.

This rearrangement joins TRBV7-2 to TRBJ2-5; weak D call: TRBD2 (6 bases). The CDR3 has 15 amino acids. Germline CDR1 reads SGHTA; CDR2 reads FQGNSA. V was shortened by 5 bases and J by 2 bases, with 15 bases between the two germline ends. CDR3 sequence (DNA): TGTGCCAGCAGCCCAAAGGGGACTTTACAAGAGACCCAGTACTTC. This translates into CASSPKGTLQETQYF.

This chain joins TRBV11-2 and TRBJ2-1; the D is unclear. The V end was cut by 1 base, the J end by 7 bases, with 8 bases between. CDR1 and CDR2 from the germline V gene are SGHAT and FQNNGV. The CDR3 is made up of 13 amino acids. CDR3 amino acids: CASSLGLENEQFF. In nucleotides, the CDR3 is TGTGCCAGCAGCTTAGGCCTAGAAAATGAGCAGTTCTTC.

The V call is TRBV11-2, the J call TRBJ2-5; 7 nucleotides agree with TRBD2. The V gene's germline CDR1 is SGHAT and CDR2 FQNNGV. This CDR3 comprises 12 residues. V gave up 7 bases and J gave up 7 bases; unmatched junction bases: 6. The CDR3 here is CASNPGGRTQYF. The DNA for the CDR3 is TGTGCCAGCAATCCCGGGGGGAGGACCCAGTACTTC. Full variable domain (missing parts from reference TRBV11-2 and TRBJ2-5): EAGVAQSPRYKIIEKRQSVAFWCNPISGHATLYWYQQILGQGPKLLIQFQNNGVVDDSQLPKDRFSAERLKGVDSTLKIQPAKLEDSAVYLCASNPGGRTQYFGPGTRLLVL.

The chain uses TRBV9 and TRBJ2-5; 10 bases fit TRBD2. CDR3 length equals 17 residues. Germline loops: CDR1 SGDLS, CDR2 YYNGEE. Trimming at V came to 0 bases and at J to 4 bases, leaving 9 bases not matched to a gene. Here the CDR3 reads CASSVGVLAGEGETQYF. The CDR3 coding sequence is TGTGCCAGCAGCGTAGGAGTCCTAGCGGGGGAAGGAGAGACCCAGTACTTC. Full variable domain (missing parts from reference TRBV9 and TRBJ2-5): DSGVTQTPKHLITATGQRVTLRCSPRSGDLSVYWYQQSLDQGLQFLIQYYNGEERAKGNILERFSAQQFPDLHSELNLSSLELGDSALYFCASSVGVLAGEGETQYFGPGTRLLVL.

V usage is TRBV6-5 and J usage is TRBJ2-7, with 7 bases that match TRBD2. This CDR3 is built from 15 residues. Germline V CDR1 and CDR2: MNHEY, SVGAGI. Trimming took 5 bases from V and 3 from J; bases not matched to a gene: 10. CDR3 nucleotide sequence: TGTGCCAGCAGTCAATTACTGGGACTAAGCTACGAGCAGTACTTC. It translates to CASSQLLGLSYEQYF.

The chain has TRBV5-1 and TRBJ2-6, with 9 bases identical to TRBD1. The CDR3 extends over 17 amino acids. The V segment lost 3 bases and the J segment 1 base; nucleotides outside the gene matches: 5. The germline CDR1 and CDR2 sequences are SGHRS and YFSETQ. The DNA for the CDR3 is TGCGCCAGCAGCTCCGGGACAGGGAGGTCTGGGGCCAACGTCCTGACTTTC. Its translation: CASSSGTGRSGANVLTF.

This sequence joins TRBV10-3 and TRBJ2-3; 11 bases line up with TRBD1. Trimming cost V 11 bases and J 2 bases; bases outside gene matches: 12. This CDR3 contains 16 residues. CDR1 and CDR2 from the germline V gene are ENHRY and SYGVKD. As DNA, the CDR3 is TGTGCCGCCGATGCCGGGACAGGGGGTCCCACAGATACGCAGTATTTT. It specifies CAADAGTGGPTDTQYF.

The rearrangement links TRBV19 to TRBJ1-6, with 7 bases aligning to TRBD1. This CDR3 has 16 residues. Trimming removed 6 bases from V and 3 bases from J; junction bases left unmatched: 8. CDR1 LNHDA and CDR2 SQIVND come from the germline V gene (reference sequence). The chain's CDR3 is CASSYTGESYNSPLHF. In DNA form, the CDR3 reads TGTGCCAGTAGCTATACAGGGGAAAGCTATAATTCACCCCTCCACTTT.

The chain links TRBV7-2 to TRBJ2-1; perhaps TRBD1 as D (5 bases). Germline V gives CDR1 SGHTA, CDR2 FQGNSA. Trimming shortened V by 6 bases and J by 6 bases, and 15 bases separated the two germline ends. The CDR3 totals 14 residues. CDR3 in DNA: TGTGCCAGCAGACCGGTTGGGGCGGCCAATGAGCAGTTCTTC. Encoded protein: CASRPVGAANEQFF.

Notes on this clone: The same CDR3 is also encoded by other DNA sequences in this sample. CDR3 sequence: CASSFGGNQPQHF. The CDR3 nucleotides are TGTGCCAGCAGTTTCGGGGGCAATCAGCCCCAGCATTTT. The rearrangement joins TRBV27 to TRBJ1-5; no clear D. Germline CDR1 and CDR2: MNHEY and SMNVEV (reference sequence). CDR3 length: 13 amino acids. V was shortened by 3 bases and J by 2 bases, with 5 bases between the two germline ends.

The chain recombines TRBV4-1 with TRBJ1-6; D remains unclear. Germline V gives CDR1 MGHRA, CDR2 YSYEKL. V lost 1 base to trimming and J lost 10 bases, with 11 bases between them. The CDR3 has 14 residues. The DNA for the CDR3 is TGCGCCAGCAGCCAAGTTGGCGCGGGGTCACCCCTCCACTTT. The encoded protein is CASSQVGAGSPLHF.

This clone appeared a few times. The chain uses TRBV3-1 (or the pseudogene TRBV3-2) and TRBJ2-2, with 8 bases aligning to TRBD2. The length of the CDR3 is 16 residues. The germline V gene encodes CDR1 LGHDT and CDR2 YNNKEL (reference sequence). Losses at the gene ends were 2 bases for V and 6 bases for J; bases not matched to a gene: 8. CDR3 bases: TGTGCCAGCAGCCAATTACGGACTAGCATCGCCGGGGAGCTGTTTTTT. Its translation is CASSQLRTSIAGELFF.

The CDR3 loop reads CASSLAAGINSPLHF. Written as DNA, the CDR3 is TGTGCCAGCAGCTTAGCAGCAGGGATCAATTCACCCCTCCACTTT. The chain employs TRBV7-8 and TRBJ1-6; a possible D gene is TRBD1 (5 bases). The CDR3 totals 15 residues. V was shortened by 0 bases and J by 7 bases, with 10 bases between the two germline ends. Germline V lookup: CDR1 SGHVS, CDR2 FQNEAQ.

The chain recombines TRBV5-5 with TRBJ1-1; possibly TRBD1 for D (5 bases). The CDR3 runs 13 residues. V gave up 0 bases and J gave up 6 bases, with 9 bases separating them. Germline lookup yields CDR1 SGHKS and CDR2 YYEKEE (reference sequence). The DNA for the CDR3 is TGTGCCAGCAGCTTGGCAGGGAAGGCTGAAGCTTTCTTT. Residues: CASSLAGKAEAFF.

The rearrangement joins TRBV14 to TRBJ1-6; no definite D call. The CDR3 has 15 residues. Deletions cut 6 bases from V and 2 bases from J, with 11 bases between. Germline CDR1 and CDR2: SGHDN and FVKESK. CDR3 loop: CASSLISPYNSPLHF. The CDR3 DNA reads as TGTGCCAGCAGTCTTATTTCTCCCTATAATTCACCCCTCCACTTT.

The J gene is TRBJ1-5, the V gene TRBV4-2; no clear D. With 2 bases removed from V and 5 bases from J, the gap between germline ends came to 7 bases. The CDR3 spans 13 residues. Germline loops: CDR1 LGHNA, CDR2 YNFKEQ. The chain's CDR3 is CASSQSLDQPQHF. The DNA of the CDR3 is TGTGCCAGCAGCCAAAGCTTGGATCAGCCCCAGCATTTT.

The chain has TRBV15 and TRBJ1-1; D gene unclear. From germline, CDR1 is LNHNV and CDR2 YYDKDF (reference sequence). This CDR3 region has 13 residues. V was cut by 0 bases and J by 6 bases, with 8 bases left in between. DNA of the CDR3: TGTGCCACCAGCAGAGAGGCGGTCTCTGAAGCTTTCTTT. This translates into CATSREAVSEAFF.

CDR3 sequence reads: CASRRLGDETQYF. CDR3 in DNA: TGTGCCAGCAGACGACTGGGAGATGAGACCCAGTACTTC. J is TRBJ2-5 and V is TRBV4-2, with TRBD2 as a possible D gene (5 bases). Germline-derived CDR1 and CDR2 are LGHNA and YNFKEQ. With 6 bases removed from V and 5 bases from J, the gap between germline ends came to 13 bases. The CDR3 length is 13 residues.

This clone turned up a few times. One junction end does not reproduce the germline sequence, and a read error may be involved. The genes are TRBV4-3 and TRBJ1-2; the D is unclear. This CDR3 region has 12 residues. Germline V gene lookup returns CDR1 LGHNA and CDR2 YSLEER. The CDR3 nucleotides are TGCGGCAGCAGCCAAGATAGGAGTGGCTACACCTTC. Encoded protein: CGSSQDRSGYTF.

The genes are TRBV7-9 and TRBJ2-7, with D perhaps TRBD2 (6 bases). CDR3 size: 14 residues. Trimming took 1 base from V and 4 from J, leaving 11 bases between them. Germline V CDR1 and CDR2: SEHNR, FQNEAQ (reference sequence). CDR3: CASSLGDSTYEQYF. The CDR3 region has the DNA TGTGCCAGCAGCTTAGGGGACTCAACTTACGAGCAGTACTTC.

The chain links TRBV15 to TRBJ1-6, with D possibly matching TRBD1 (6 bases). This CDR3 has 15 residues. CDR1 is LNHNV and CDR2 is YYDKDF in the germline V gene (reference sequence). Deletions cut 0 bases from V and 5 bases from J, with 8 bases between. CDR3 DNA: TGTGCCACCAGCAGAGAAGACAGGAATAATTCACCCCTCCACTTT. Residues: CATSREDRNNSPLHF.